The source of this TCR beta chain is a study of human T cells and chemical hapten exposure. Whole-study results and caveats: Expanded TCRs clustered into significantly more large CDR3 similarity groups than controls, the analysis revealed. Sensitizing with DPC caused no change in TCRs above 1 in 1000 frequency.

The library tagged each cDNA molecule with unique molecular identifiers. TCRdb itself ran the RACE reads through MiXCR, one entry per CDR3 protein. The table records fewer than 100,000 distinct CDR3 sequences, 11% of them present only once. Regarding time point: patch test 3, about 24 weeks after DPC sensitization. Treatment reported: therapeutic diphenylcyclopropenone sensitization with weekly scalp DPC. Non-pregnant alopecia patients aged 18 to 70, suitable for DPC therapy. The V gene lost 1 base and the J gene lost 4 bases, with 13 bases spanning the gap. In germline, CDR1 is SGHAT, CDR2 FQNNGV. CDR3 length: 15 residues. This clonotype appeared a few times. Its antigen is currently unknown.

The V call is TRBV11-2, the J call TRBJ1-1; D is unclear. Sample: whole blood, taken in connection with sensitization to the hapten diphenylcyclopropenone (DPC). The receptor's source is a woman under 40 with alopecia areata. Some clones in this sample may be carry-over from other donors' samples. The CDR3 sequence: CASSLVGGGVTEAFF. DNA of the CDR3: TGTGCCAGCAGCTTAGTGGGCGGAGGAGTCACTGAAGCTTTCTTT. The whole variable domain, filled in from reference TRBV11-2 and TRBJ1-1, reads EAGVAQSPRYKIIEKRQSVAFWCNPISGHATLYWYQQILGQGPKLLIQFQNNGVVDDSQLPKDRFSAERLKGVDSTLKIQPAKLEDSAVYLCASSLVGGGVTEAFFGQGTRLTVV.